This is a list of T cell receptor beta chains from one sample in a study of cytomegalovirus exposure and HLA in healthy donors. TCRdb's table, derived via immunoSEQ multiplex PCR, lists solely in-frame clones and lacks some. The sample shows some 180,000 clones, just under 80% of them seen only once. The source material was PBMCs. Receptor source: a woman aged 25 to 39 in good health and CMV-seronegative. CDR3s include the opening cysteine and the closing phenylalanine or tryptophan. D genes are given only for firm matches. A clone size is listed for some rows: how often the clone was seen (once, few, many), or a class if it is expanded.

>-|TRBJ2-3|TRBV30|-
TGTGCCTGGAGCTCCGGGGTGACGCAGTATTTT
CAWSSGVTQYF
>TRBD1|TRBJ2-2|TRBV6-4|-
TGTGCCAGCAGTGACTCGATCAGGGGGCGCACCGGGGAGCTGTTTTTT
CASSDSIRGRTGELFF
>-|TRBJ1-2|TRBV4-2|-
TGTGCCAGCAGCCAAGATCAGGGATTCAACTATGGCTACACCTTC
CASSQDQGFNYGYTF
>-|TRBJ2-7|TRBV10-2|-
TGCGCCAGCAGACACGAACAGGGTTTCTACGAGCAGTACTTC
CASRHEQGFYEQYF
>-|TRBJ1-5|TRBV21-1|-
TGTGCCAGCAGCAATGGTAAAGGGGTTAGCAATCAGCCCCAGCATTTT
CASSNGKGVSNQPQHF
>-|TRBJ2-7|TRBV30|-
TGTGCCTGGAGTGTCCTAGCCTCCTACGAGCAGTACTTC
CAWSVLASYEQYF
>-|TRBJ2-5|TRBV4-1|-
TGCGCCAGCAGCCCCCCGGGGGGCGCACAAGAGACCCAGTACTTC
CASSPPGGAQETQYF
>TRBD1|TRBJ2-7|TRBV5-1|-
TGCGCCAGCAGTTTTCAAACGGGTATACAGGGGGGGCAGTACTTC
CASSFQTGIQGGQYF
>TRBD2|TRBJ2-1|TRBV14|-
TGTGCCAGCAGCGTTATCGGACTAGCGAAGAATGAGCAGTTCTTC
CASSVIGLAKNEQFF
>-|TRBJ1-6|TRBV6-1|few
TGTGCCAGCGACAGGTTGAGCTCCTATAATTCACCCCTCCACTTT
CASDRLSSYNSPLHF
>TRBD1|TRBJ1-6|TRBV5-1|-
TGCGCCAGCAGCTGGGGACAGGCTGAACCCCTCCACTTT
CASSWGQAEPLHF
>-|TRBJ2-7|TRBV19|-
TGTGCCAGTAGTATAGGCGGAGCCTACGAGCAGTACTTC
CASSIGGAYEQYF